A selection of T cell receptor beta chains follows, all from one sample in a study of T cell repertoires in cytomegalovirus infection. TCRdb re-called the reads through MiXCR, storing one row per CDR3 protein. The sample records about 400,000 distinct CDR3 sequences, roughly 18% being singletons. Sequencing was done on a sample of PBMCs. All receptors derive from a human donor in good health (CMV status not recorded). Some clones in this sample may be carry-over from other donors' samples. Both conserved end residues are part of each CDR3. Each record gives: D gene, J gene, clone size, V gene, CDR3 protein, CDR3 DNA. D genes are given only for firm matches. Clone size, where shown, is once, few, many, or a class for clones that have expanded.

D: -
J: TRBJ2-5
size: many
V: TRBV7-2
CDR3: CASSFRLQETQYF
DNA: TGTGCCAGCAGCTTTCGACTACAAGAGACCCAGTACTTC

D: -
J: TRBJ1-2
size: -
V: TRBV19
CDR3: CASKSGVNYGYTF
DNA: TGTGCCAGTAAATCTGGGGTTAACTATGGCTACACCTTC

D: -
J: TRBJ1-1
size: many
V: TRBV7-9
CDR3: CASSPGGALAVTEAFF
DNA: TGTGCCAGCAGCCCTGGTGGCGCCCTGGCGGTCACTGAAGCTTTCTTT

D: TRBD1
J: TRBJ1-1
size: -
V: TRBV7-9
CDR3: CASSPRDRGIEVAFF
DNA: TGTGCCAGCAGCCCTCGTGACAGGGGCATAGAGGTAGCTTTCTTT

D: TRBD1
J: TRBJ2-1
size: -
V: TRBV29-1
CDR3: CSGSGGQGLNNEQFF
DNA: TGCAGCGGCTCCGGGGGACAGGGATTAAACAATGAGCAGTTCTTC

D: TRBD1
J: TRBJ2-3
size: -
V: TRBV2
CDR3: CASTDREGSTQYF
DNA: TGTGCCAGCACGGACAGGGAAGGTAGTACGCAGTATTTT

D: -
J: TRBJ1-6
size: -
V: TRBV18
CDR3: CASSKGGVNSPLHF
DNA: TGTGCCAGCTCAAAGGGAGGTGTCAATTCACCCCTCCACTTT

D: TRBD1
J: TRBJ1-5
size: many
V: TRBV12-3/TRBV12-4
CDR3: CASSRGGDGNQPQHF
DNA: TGTGCCAGCAGCAGGGGGGGCGATGGCAATCAGCCCCAGCATTTT

D: -
J: TRBJ1-5
size: many
V: TRBV7-9
CDR3: CASSLTGYQPQHF
DNA: TGTGCCAGCAGCTTAACAGGGTATCAGCCCCAGCATTTT

D: -
J: TRBJ1-1
size: many
V: TRBV7-9
CDR3: CASSGGANQNTEAFF
DNA: TGTGCCAGCAGTGGTGGGGCTAATCAGAACACTGAAGCTTTCTTT

D: -
J: TRBJ2-3
size: many
V: TRBV7-8
CDR3: CASSSMWGPGTDTQYF
DNA: TGTGCCAGCAGCTCCATGTGGGGCCCGGGCACAGATACGCAGTATTTT

D: -
J: TRBJ2-5
size: many
V: TRBV7-2
CDR3: CASSLALERAQYF
DNA: TGTGCCAGCAGCTTAGCGCTGGAGAGGGCCCAGTACTTC

D: -
J: TRBJ1-3
size: many
V: TRBV7-2
CDR3: CASIWAPGNTIYF
DNA: TGTGCCAGTATATGGGCCCCTGGAAACACCATATATTTT

D: -
J: TRBJ2-7
size: -
V: TRBV19
CDR3: CASSKVSGSEQYF
DNA: TGTGCCAGTAGTAAAGTAAGTGGCAGCGAGCAGTACTTC

D: -
J: TRBJ2-3
size: -
V: TRBV20-1
CDR3: CSARDLKRGTDTQYF
DNA: TGCAGTGCTAGAGACCTAAAGAGGGGCACAGATACGCAGTATTTT

D: TRBD1
J: TRBJ1-6
size: few
V: TRBV19
CDR3: CASSKNRGTGSNSPLHF
DNA: TGTGCCAGTAGTAAAAACAGAGGGACAGGGAGTAATTCACCCCTCCACTTT

D: -
J: TRBJ2-6
size: -
V: TRBV5-1
CDR3: CASSSTPGGGANVLTF
DNA: TGCGCCAGCAGCTCAACACCTGGGGGTGGGGCCAACGTCCTGACTTTC

D: -
J: TRBJ2-3
size: few
V: TRBV5-1
CDR3: CASSTRGGNTDTQYF
DNA: TGCGCCAGCAGCACCCGAGGGGGGAACACAGATACGCAGTATTTT

D: TRBD2
J: TRBJ2-1
size: -
V: TRBV20-1
CDR3: CSARALTSGSRYEQFF
DNA: TGCAGTGCTAGAGCCCTGACTAGCGGGAGTCGGTATGAGCAGTTCTTC

D: -
J: TRBJ1-6
size: many
V: TRBV7-6
CDR3: CASSPGRGNSPLHF
DNA: TGTGCCAGCAGCCCGGGACGGGGGAATTCACCCCTCCACTTT

D: -
J: TRBJ2-5
size: -
V: TRBV12-3/TRBV12-4
CDR3: CASNSRGIGTQYF
DNA: TGTGCCAGCAACTCCCGGGGGATTGGGACCCAGTACTTC

D: -
J: TRBJ2-3
size: -
V: TRBV5-6
CDR3: CASSPLPGLSTDTQYF
DNA: TGTGCCAGCAGCCCCCTACCGGGCCTGAGCACAGATACGCAGTATTTT